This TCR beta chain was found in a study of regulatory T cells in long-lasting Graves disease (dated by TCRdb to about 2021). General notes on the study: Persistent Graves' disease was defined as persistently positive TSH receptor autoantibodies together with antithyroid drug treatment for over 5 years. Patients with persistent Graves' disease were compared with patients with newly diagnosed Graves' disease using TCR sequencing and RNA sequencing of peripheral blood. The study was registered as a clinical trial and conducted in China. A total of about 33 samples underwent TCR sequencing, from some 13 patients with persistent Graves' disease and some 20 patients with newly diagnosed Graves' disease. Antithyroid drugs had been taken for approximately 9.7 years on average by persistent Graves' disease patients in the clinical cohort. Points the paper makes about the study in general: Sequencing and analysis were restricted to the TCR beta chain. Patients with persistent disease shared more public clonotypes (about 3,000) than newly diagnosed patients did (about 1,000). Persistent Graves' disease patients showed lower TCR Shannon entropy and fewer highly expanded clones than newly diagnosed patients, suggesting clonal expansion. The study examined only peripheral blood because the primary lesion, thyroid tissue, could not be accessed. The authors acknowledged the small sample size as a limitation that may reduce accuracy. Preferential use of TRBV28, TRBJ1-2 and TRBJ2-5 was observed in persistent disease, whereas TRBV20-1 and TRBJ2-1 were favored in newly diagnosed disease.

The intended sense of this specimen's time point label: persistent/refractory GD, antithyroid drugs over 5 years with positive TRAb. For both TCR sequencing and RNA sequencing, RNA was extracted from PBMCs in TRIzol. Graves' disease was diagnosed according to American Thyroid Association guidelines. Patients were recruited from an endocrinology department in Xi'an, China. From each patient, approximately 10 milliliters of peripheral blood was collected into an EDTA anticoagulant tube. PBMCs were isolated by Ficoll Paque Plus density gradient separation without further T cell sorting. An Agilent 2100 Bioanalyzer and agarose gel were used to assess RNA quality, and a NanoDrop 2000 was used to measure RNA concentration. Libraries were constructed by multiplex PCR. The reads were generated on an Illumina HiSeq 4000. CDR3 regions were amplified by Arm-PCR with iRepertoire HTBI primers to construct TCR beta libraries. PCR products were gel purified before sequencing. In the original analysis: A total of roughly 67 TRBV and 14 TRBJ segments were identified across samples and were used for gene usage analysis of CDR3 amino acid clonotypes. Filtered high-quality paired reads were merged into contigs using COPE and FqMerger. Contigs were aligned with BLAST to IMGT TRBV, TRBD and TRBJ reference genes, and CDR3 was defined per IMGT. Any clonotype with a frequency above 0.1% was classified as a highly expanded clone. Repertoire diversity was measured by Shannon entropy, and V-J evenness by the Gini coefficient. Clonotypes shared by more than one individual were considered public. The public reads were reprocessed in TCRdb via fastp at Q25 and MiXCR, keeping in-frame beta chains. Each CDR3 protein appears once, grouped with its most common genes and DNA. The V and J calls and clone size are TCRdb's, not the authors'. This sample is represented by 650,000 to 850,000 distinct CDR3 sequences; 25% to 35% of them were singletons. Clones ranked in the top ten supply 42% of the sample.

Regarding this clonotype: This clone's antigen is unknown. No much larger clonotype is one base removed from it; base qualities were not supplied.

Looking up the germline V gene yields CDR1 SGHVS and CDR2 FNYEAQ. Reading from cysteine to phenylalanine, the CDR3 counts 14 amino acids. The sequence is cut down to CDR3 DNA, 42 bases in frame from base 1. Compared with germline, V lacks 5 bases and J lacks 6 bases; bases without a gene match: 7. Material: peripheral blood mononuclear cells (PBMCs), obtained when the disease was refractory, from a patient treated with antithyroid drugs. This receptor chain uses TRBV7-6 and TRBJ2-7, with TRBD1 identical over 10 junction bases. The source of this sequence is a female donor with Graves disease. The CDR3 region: CASSPQTGGREQYF. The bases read TGTGCCAGCAGCCCTCAGACAGGGGGCCGCGAGCAGTACTTC.